These T cell receptor beta chains were read from a single sample in a study of cytomegalovirus exposure and HLA in healthy donors. Clones were sequenced by immunoSEQ multiplex PCR, and TCRdb holds only the in-frame ones, with some missing. The repertoire has 90,000 to 120,000 clones, about 68% of them found once; the top ten carry 11% to 15%. The sequenced material came from PBMCs. The origin of the receptors is a male donor in good health and CMV-seropositive. CDR3s include the opening cysteine and the closing phenylalanine or tryptophan. The D gene is left open where the match is weak. Clone size is shown for a subset of rows, as once, few, many or a class of expanded clone.

clone size	V gene	J gene	D gene	CDR3 DNA	CDR3 protein
.	TRBV7-9	TRBJ1-4	TRBD1	TGTGTTGGGGACAGGGTAAGTAAGAAAAAACTGTTTTTT	CVGDRVSKKKLFF
.	TRBV29-1	TRBJ1-6	TRBD1	TGCAGCGTGGGGACAGACAATAATTCACCCCTCCACTTT	CSVGTDNNSPLHF
.	TRBV27	TRBJ2-7	TRBD1	TGTGCCAGCAGTCCGTTCGATTTTCAGGGGGCTGGGTCCTACGAGCAGTACTTC	CASSPFDFQGAGSYEQYF
.	TRBV21-1	TRBJ1-5	.	TGTGCCAGCAGCAAAGCGGGGACAGGCAATCAGCCCCAGCATTTT	CASSKAGTGNQPQHF
.	TRBV6-4	TRBJ2-1	TRBD2	TGTGCCAGCAGTGGCCGGGCTAGCGGGGGCTACAATGAGCAGTTCTTC	CASSGRASGGYNEQFF
.	TRBV19	TRBJ2-3	TRBD1	TGTGCCAGTATAGCAGCAGGGGGTTCATCTCCCACAGATACGCAGTATTTT	CASIAAGGSSPTDTQYF
once	TRBV13	TRBJ2-3	.	TGTGCCAGCAGCTTAAGAACTCAGGGCTATAGCACAGATACGCAGTATTTT	CASSLRTQGYSTDTQYF
.	TRBV5-1	TRBJ1-1	TRBD1	TGCGCCAGCAGCTCGGGACCCACAGGGGTGGGCACTGAAGCTTTCTTT	CASSSGPTGVGTEAFF
.	TRBV2	TRBJ2-7	.	TGTGCCAGCAGTCCGGGGTCTCTTTCCTACGAGCAGTACTTC	CASSPGSLSYEQYF
.	TRBV7-8	TRBJ2-3	TRBD2	TGTGCCAGCGGGGCTAGCGGGGCCCTCACAGATACGCAGTATTTT	CASGASGALTDTQYF
.	TRBV5-1	TRBJ2-5	.	TGCGCCAGCAGCTTGGCCGGAAGGCGGGAGACCCAGTACTTC	CASSLAGRRETQYF
.	TRBV9	TRBJ1-6	TRBD1	TGTGCCAGCAGCGAGCCAGGGACAGGACCGAATTCACCCCTCCACTTT	CASSEPGTGPNSPLHF
.	TRBV18	TRBJ2-3	.	TGTGCCAGCTCACTGGGGACAACTGCCGGCACAGATACGCAGTATTTT	CASSLGTTAGTDTQYF
.	TRBV4-1	TRBJ1-1	TRBD1	TGCGCCAGCAGCCACCTACTGGGACAGGGTCTTTCTGAAGCTTTCTTT	CASSHLLGQGLSEAFF
.	TRBV27	TRBJ2-7	TRBD1	TGTGCCAGCAGTACTCGGGACAGCCTAGAGCAGTACTTC	CASSTRDSLEQYF
few	TRBV12-2	TRBJ2-5	.	TGTGCAAGTCGCTTAGCGAGAGTAGCGGGGGGGGAGACCCAGTACTTC	CASRLARVAGGETQYF